The rows below give T cell receptor beta chains drawn from one sample of a study of immune evolution from preneoplasia to lung adenocarcinoma. Some clones are missing from TCRdb's copy, which holds only in-frame ones; the method was immunoSEQ multiplex PCR. The profile shows fewer than 7,500 clones, around 79% of them singletons. Material: FFPE adjacent normal lung tissue. These receptors all stem from a person aged 65-85 years with lung adenocarcinoma. Each CDR3 is given with its conserved first and last residue. The D gene is left open where the match is weak. Clone size, where shown, is once, few, many, or a class for clones that have expanded.

CDR3 length | clone size | J gene | V gene | D gene | CDR3 protein | CDR3 DNA
13 | NA | TRBJ2-3 | TRBV6-6 | NA | CASSHGGTDTQYF | TGTGCCAGCAGTCACGGAGGGACGGATACGCAGTATTTT
14 | NA | TRBJ1-5 | TRBV5-1 | NA | CASSPDSPNQPQHF | TGCGCCAGCAGCCCAGACAGTCCCAATCAGCCCCAGCATTTT
15 | NA | TRBJ1-1 | TRBV4-2 | TRBD1 | CASSPGQGLITEAFF | TGTGCCAGCAGCCCCGGACAGGGTCTGATCACTGAAGCTTTCTTT
18 | once | TRBJ2-3 | TRBV11-2 | TRBD2 | CASSPDAGLAGSTDTQYF | TGTGCCAGCAGCCCCGACGCGGGACTAGCGGGGAGCACAGATACGCAGTATTTT
14 | NA | TRBJ2-6 | TRBV5-1 | TRBD1 | CASSFDRGTNVLTF | TGCGCCAGCAGCTTTGACAGGGGTACCAACGTCCTGACTTTC
12 | NA | TRBJ2-5 | TRBV18 | NA | CASSPRKETQYF | TGTGCCAGCTCACCACGTAAAGAGACCCAGTACTTC
14 | NA | TRBJ1-1 | TRBV30 | NA | CAWTSGQGNTEAFF | TGTGCCTGGACATCAGGGCAGGGGAACACTGAAGCTTTCTTT
13 | few | TRBJ1-1 | TRBV5-1 | NA | CASSPWTGAEAFF | TGCGCCAGCAGCCCATGGACCGGCGCTGAAGCTTTCTTT
17 | NA | TRBJ1-1 | TRBV7-2 | NA | CASSLRAWQAGNTEAFF | TGTGCCAGCAGCTTAAGAGCTTGGCAGGCGGGGAACACTGAAGCTTTCTTT
12 | NA | TRBJ2-7 | TRBV2 | NA | CASSGPGDEQYF | TGTGCCAGCAGCGGACCCGGGGACGAGCAGTACTTC
13 | once | TRBJ2-1 | TRBV7-2 | TRBD1 | CASSLGWQGARFF | TGTGCCAGCAGCTTAGGTTGGCAGGGGGCCCGGTTCTTC
17 | NA | TRBJ2-3 | TRBV30 | TRBD2 | CAWTPGGGLAGTYTQYF | TGTGCCTGGACCCCAGGGGGCGGACTAGCGGGAACGTATACGCAGTATTTT
15 | NA | TRBJ1-5 | TRBV4-1 | NA | CASSQGGGLHQPQHF | TGCGCCAGCAGCCAAGGGGGAGGGTTGCATCAGCCCCAGCATTTT
16 | NA | TRBJ2-1 | TRBV7-3 | NA | CASSLHTGHYDNEQFF | TGTGCCAGCAGCCTGCACACGGGACACTACGACAATGAGCAGTTCTTC
15 | NA | TRBJ1-4 | TRBV5-1 | TRBD1 | CASRPGQGAHEKLFF | TGCGCCAGCAGACCGGGACAGGGGGCTCACGAAAAACTGTTTTTT
15 | NA | TRBJ2-7 | TRBV6-5 | TRBD1 | CASSRDGQGAYERYF | TGTGCCAGCAGTCGAGACGGACAGGGGGCCTACGAGCGGTACTTC
12 | NA | TRBJ1-1 | TRBV5-6 | NA | CASSRMNTEAFF | TGTGCCAGCAGCCGAATGAACACTGAAGCTTTCTTT
15 | large | TRBJ1-5 | TRBV6-1 | TRBD1 | CASSGGQGNSQPQHF | TGTGCCAGCAGTGGGGGACAGGGGAATAGCCAGCCCCAGCATTTT
15 | medium-sized | TRBJ2-2 | TRBV30 | NA | CAWSVSGKATGELFF | TGTGCCTGGAGTGTAAGCGGTAAAGCCACCGGGGAGCTGTTTTTT
13 | NA | TRBJ2-5 | TRBV11-2 | NA | CASSLGAKETQYF | TGTGCCAGCAGCTTGGGGGCAAAAGAGACCCAGTACTTC
13 | NA | TRBJ1-6 | TRBV30 | TRBD1 | CASQGAYNSPLHF | TGTGCCTCCCAGGGGGCTTATAATTCACCCCTCCACTTT
15 | once | TRBJ2-2 | TRBV4-3 | NA | CASSQELGYTGELFF | TGCGCCAGCAGCCAAGAACTGGGGTACACCGGGGAGCTGTTTTTT
16 | once | TRBJ1-6 | TRBV5-5 | NA | CASSLVGRGNNSPLHF | TGTGCCAGCAGCTTGGTGGGCAGGGGTAATAATTCACCCCTCCACTTT
11 | NA | TRBJ2-7 | TRBV19 | NA | CASSRDYEQYF | TGTGCCAGCAGCAGGGACTACGAGCAGTACTTC
17 | NA | TRBJ2-2 | TRBV7-3 | TRBD1 | CASSPDRGRANTGELFF | TGTGCCAGCAGCCCGGACAGGGGGCGGGCGAACACCGGGGAGCTGTTTTTT
14 | NA | TRBJ2-7 | TRBV28 | TRBD1 | CASSLGQGSYEQYF | TGTGCCAGCAGTTTGGGACAGGGCTCCTACGAGCAGTACTTC
17 | NA | TRBJ2-5 | TRBV5-1 | NA | CASSLGDRQGFQETQYF | TGCGCCAGCAGCTTGGGGGACCGACAAGGCTTCCAAGAGACCCAGTACTTC
14 | NA | TRBJ2-1 | TRBV6-4 | TRBD2 | CASSEVSGKGEQFF | TGTGCCAGCAGTGAAGTGAGCGGGAAGGGTGAGCAGTTCTTC
13 | once | TRBJ1-1 | TRBV7-8 | NA | CASSPDIVTEAFF | TGTGCCAGCAGCCCGGACATTGTAACTGAAGCTTTCTTT
15 | NA | TRBJ2-1 | TRBV5-1 | NA | CASSLGPGLHNEQFF | TGCGCCAGCAGCTTGGGCCCGGGACTGCACAATGAGCAGTTCTTC
15 | NA | TRBJ2-5 | TRBV7-2 | NA | CASTKRPQGTETQYF | TGTGCCAGCACTAAACGGCCCCAGGGAACGGAGACCCAGTACTTC
14 | NA | TRBJ1-5 | TRBV18 | NA | CASSRTASNQPQHF | TGTGCCAGCTCACGGACGGCGAGCAATCAGCCCCAGCATTTT
18 | NA | TRBJ2-7 | TRBV28 | NA | CASSPAVSGLSFFFEQYF | TGTGCCAGCAGTCCCGCTGTGAGCGGACTCTCGTTTTTCTTCGAGCAGTACTTC
12 | few | TRBJ2-3 | TRBV29-1 | NA | CSVSASMDTQYF | TGCAGCGTTTCGGCTAGTATGGATACGCAGTATTTT
16 | NA | TRBJ2-5 | TRBV5-6 | NA | CASSLKGRGAQETQYF | TGTGCCAGCAGCTTGAAAGGGCGGGGTGCCCAAGAGACCCAGTACTTC